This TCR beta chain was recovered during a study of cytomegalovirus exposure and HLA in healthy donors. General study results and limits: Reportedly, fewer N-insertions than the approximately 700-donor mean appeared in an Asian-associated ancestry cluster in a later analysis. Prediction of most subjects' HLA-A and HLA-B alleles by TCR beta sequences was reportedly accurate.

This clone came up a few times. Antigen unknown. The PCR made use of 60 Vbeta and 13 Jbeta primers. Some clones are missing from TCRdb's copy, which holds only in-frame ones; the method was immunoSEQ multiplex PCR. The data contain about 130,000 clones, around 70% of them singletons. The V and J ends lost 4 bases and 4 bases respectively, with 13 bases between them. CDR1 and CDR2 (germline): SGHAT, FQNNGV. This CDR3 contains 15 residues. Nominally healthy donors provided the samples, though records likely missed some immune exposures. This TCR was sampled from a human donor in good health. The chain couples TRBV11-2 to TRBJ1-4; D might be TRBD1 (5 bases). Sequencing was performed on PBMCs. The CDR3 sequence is CASSSQGLYNEKLFF. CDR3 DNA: TGTGCCAGCAGCTCGCAGGGACTTTATAATGAAAAACTGTTTTTT.